Following are 12 T cell receptor beta chains from one sample sequenced in a study of technical replicates of blood from several donors. Assay: immunoSEQ multiplex PCR; the TCRdb copy retains only in-frame clones and omits some. The sample has some 94,000 clones; 95% to 97% are singletons. The sequenced material came from T cells isolated from PBMCs. Receptor source: a human donor in good health.

This chain links TRBV12-5 with TRBJ1-5; the D gene is possibly TRBD1 (5 bases). V lost 3 bases and J 0 bases, leaving 21 bases between the germline ends. CDR1 is LGHNT, CDR2 FRNRAP, per germline. The CDR3 has 19 amino acids. The CDR3 is CASGLSPGSPIYSNQPQHF. CDR3 sequence (DNA): TGTGCTAGTGGTTTATCCCCAGGGTCTCCGATATATAGCAATCAGCCCCAGCATTTT.

The CDR3 nucleotides are TGTGCCAGCAGCTATTTCTCGACAGAAGAAAAACTGTTTTTT. As protein: CASSYFSTEEKLFF. The chain carries TRBV7-2 and TRBJ1-4; D might be TRBD1 (5 bases). This CDR3 has 14 residues. V was clipped by 4 bases and J by 8 bases, with 14 bases between them. Germline V lookup: CDR1 SGHTA, CDR2 FQGNSA.

The chain is built from TRBV19 and TRBJ2-7, with 10 bases identical to TRBD2. There are 17 residues in the CDR3. After removal of 3 bases from V and 2 bases from J, the junction contained 10 bases not matched to a gene. CDR1 LNHDA and CDR2 SQIVND come from the germline V gene (reference sequence). The CDR3 bases are TGTGCCAGTAGTATTGAGGTTAGCGGGAGGACCGCCTACGAGCAGTACTTC. Translation: CASSIEVSGRTAYEQYF.

This chain joins TRBV2 and TRBJ2-5; TRBD1 agrees at 9 bases. Trimming took 6 bases from V and 1 from J; bases not matched to a gene: 3. This CDR3 has 14 amino acids. The germline V gene encodes CDR1 SNHLY and CDR2 FYNNEI. The CDR3 DNA reads as TGTGCCAGCAGCTTGGGACAGGGCCAAGAGACCCAGTACTTC. It yields the protein CASSLGQGQETQYF. The whole variable domain, remainder taken from reference TRBV2 and TRBJ2-5, is EPEVTQTPSHQVTQMGQEVILRCVPISNHLYFYWYRQILGQKVEFLVSFYNNEISEKSEIFDDQFSVERPDGSNFTLKIRSTKLEDSAMYFCASSLGQGQETQYFGPGTRLLVL.

This rearrangement joins TRBV19 to TRBJ1-1, with D unclear. The ends were cut back, 2 bases at V and 1 base at J, with 8 bases in the middle. This CDR3 comprises 14 residues. CDR1 is LNHDA and CDR2 is SQIVND in the germline V gene (reference sequence). The CDR3 region is CASSILSSNTEAFF. For the CDR3, the DNA is TGTGCCAGTAGTATACTCTCCTCGAACACTGAAGCTTTCTTT.

The chain joins TRBV19 to TRBJ2-2, with 10 bases lining up with TRBD1. The CDR3 loop spans 15 amino acids. Germline trimming cut 7 bases from V and 0 bases from J; bases unmatched to any gene: 2. CDR1 is LNHDA and CDR2 is SQIVND in the germline V gene (reference sequence). CDR3 residues: CASIGTGANTGELFF. Here the CDR3 DNA reads TGTGCCAGTATTGGGACAGGGGCGAACACCGGGGAGCTGTTTTTT.

The V gene is TRBV30, the J gene TRBJ2-1, with 7 positions matching TRBD2. V shed 2 bases and J 8 bases; nucleotides not matched to a gene: 6. Germline assignment: CDR1 GTSNPN and CDR2 SVGIG (reference sequence). There are 13 residues in the CDR3. The CDR3 sequence: CAWSWGRGYEQFF. The CDR3 coding sequence is TGTGCCTGGAGTTGGGGGAGGGGATATGAGCAGTTCTTC. The full variable domain, with the rest looked up from reference TRBV30 and TRBJ2-1, is SQTIHQWPATLVQPVGSPLSLECTVEGTSNPNLYWYRQAAGRGLQLLFYSVGIGQISSEVPQNLSASRPQDRQFILSSKKLLLSDSGFYLCAWSWGRGYEQFFGPGTRLTVL.

V is TRBV9 and J is TRBJ2-1; a possible D gene is TRBD2 (6 bases). From germline, CDR1 is SGDLS and CDR2 YYNGEE. The V gene lost 2 bases and the J gene lost 9 bases, with 18 bases spanning the gap. The CDR3 spans 15 residues. CDR3 protein: CASSVVPGSSREQFF. CDR3 coding DNA: TGTGCCAGCAGCGTCGTTCCCGGGAGTTCCCGTGAGCAGTTCTTC.

V usage is TRBV19 and J usage is TRBJ2-2, with 12 bases fitting TRBD2. The CDR3 extends over 19 amino acids. The V gene end was trimmed by 0 bases and the J gene end by 4 bases; junction bases not matched to a gene: 9. The germline V gene has CDR1 LNHDA and CDR2 SQIVND (reference sequence). CDR3: CASSIDLTTSGSPTGELFF. Here the CDR3 DNA reads TGTGCCAGTAGTATAGACCTAACGACTAGCGGGAGCCCCACCGGGGAGCTGTTTTTT. Filled out from reference TRBV19 and TRBJ2-2, the complete variable domain reads DGGITQSPKYLFRKEGQNVTLSCEQNLNHDAMYWYRQDPGQGLRLIYYSQIVNDFQKGDIAEGYSVSREKKESFPLTVTSAQKNPTAFYLCASSIDLTTSGSPTGELFFGEGSRLTVL.

The chain is built from TRBV27 and TRBJ2-7; maybe TRBD2 (5 bases). Germline CDR1 MNHEY, CDR2 SMNVEV (reference sequence). Trimming removed 3 bases from V and 3 bases from J, with 12 bases in between. This CDR3 is 14 amino acids long. CDR3 coding DNA: TGTGCCAGCAGTTTCTATGAAGAGGGCTACGAGCAGTACTTC. As protein: CASSFYEEGYEQYF.

The chain links TRBV19 to TRBJ1-1; D is perhaps TRBD1 (5 bases). Trimming removed 4 bases from V and 1 base from J, with 7 bases in between. Looked up from germline, CDR1 is LNHDA and CDR2 is SQIVND (reference sequence). This CDR3 contains 13 residues. CDR3 nucleotides: TGTGCCAGTAGTACGACAGAGAACACTGAAGCTTTCTTT. Its protein is CASSTTENTEAFF.

This clone was counted between two and nine times. V is TRBV2 and J is TRBJ1-3; D is possibly TRBD1 (6 bases). The CDR3 is made up of 13 amino acids. V lost 6 bases and J 2 bases, leaving 8 bases between the germline ends. Germline V CDR1 and CDR2: SNHLY, FYNNEI. The CDR3 is CASRDSAGNTIYF. The DNA for the CDR3 is TGTGCCAGCAGGGACAGTGCTGGAAACACCATATATTTT.